This T cell receptor (beta chain) is from a study of identifying expanded T cells in peripheral blood. Collection occurred without any documented infections or immune events in donors. With respect to this clone: No antigen is known for it.

Study results and limitations: About 1.3 clones differed between technical replicates, versus roughly 17 and 20 over time. Clone count variance between approximately two-week samples rose with total template count.

This CDR3 spans 15 amino acids. Per germline, CDR1 MGHRA and CDR2 YSYEKL. Trimming removed 3 bases from V and 0 bases from J, with 11 bases in between. Assay used: immunoSEQ multiplex PCR; TCRdb lists only in-frame clones, some missing. Seen here are around 100,000 clones, approximately 89% observed once, and the top ten hold more than 5.5%. The sequenced sample was blood. The clonotype comes from a person aged 18 to 75 in good health. This chain joins TRBV4-1 and TRBJ1-1; D is uncertain. For the CDR3, the DNA is TGCGCCAGCAGCCAGAGTCCAGGCTTGAACACTGAAGCTTTCTTT. Protein product: CASSQSPGLNTEAFF.